Below, 16 T cell receptor beta chains from the same sample are listed, as sequenced in a study of blood T cell repertoires in COVID-19. Libraries were prepared by immunoSEQ multiplex PCR; TCRdb keeps only in-frame clonotypes and omits some of them. The sample comprises more than 70,000 clones, around three quarters of which are singletons, and 10% rests with the top ten. Sequenced input: peripheral blood. These receptors were taken from a woman aged 70-85 years with acute or convalescent COVID-19.

The chain combines TRBV6-1 with TRBJ1-2; D gene uncertain. V dropped 3 bases and J dropped 4 bases, with 18 bases sitting between them. The CDR3 is made up of 16 amino acids. CDR1 is MNHNS, CDR2 SASEGT, per germline. As DNA, the CDR3 is TGTGCCAGCAGTGAGAGGCGAGTTTCTTCAACCTATGGCTACACCTTC. It codes for CASSERRVSSTYGYTF.

The rearrangement joins TRBV5-1 to TRBJ1-1; TRBD1 might be the D (6 bases). The V gene lost 4 bases and the J gene lost 1 base, with 14 bases spanning the gap. CDR1 SGHRS and CDR2 YFSETQ come from the germline V gene. This CDR3 region has 15 residues. The CDR3 bases are TGCGCCAGCAGCGTAACAGGGCAGGGGAACACTGAAGCTTTCTTT. Its protein is CASSVTGQGNTEAFF.

J is TRBJ2-1 and V is TRBV18; weak D call: TRBD2 (6 bases). The germline V gene has CDR1 KGHSH and CDR2 LQKENI. Deletions cut 7 bases from V and 1 base from J, with 14 bases between. The CDR3 is made up of 15 amino acids. Here the CDR3 reads CASYDGGRSYNEQFF. CDR3 DNA sequence: TGTGCCAGCTATGACGGGGGACGTTCCTACAATGAGCAGTTCTTC. The whole variable domain, filled in from reference TRBV18 and TRBJ2-1, reads NAGVMQNPRHLVRRRGQEARLRCSPMKGHSHVYWYRQLPEEGLKFMVYLQKENIIDESGMPKERFSAEFPKEGPSILRIQQVVRGDSAAYFCASYDGGRSYNEQFFGPGTRLTVL.

The rearrangement uses TRBV30 and TRBJ2-1; TRBD2 matches 7 bases. The CDR3 runs to 14 residues. Germline assignment: CDR1 GTSNPN and CDR2 SVGIG (reference sequence). J lost 0 bases, V lost 5 bases, and 4 bases had no gene match. This chain's CDR3 is CAWAPSGSYNEQFF. The CDR3 DNA follows: TGTGCCTGGGCACCTAGCGGCTCCTACAATGAGCAGTTCTTC.

V and J are TRBV25-1 and TRBJ2-1; a weak D match, TRBD2 (5 bases). Between the trimmed V and J ends, which lost 6 bases and 0 bases, there was a span of 18 bases. The CDR3 is made up of 17 amino acids. Per the germline V gene, CDR1 is MGHDK and CDR2 is SYGVNS. The CDR3, as DNA: TGTGCCAGCAGGGGGTTTGGCGGGCAGAGCTCCTACAATGAGCAGTTCTTC. It codes for CASRGFGGQSSYNEQFF.

The table lists this clone with a count of one. J is TRBJ2-1 and V is TRBV1; the table gives TRBD1 as D, unverified against the DNA. TRBV1 is termed a pseudogene. The CDR3 runs to 15 residues. The CDR3 region is CTSTPPGQGSNEQFF. The CDR3 DNA reads as TGCACCAGCACACCTCCGGGACAGGGCTCCAATGAGCAGTTCTTC.

The J gene is TRBJ2-1, the V gene TRBV4-1, with D perhaps TRBD2 (6 bases). V lost 0 bases, J lost 9 bases, and 12 bases lay in between. This CDR3 region has 14 residues. Germline lookup yields CDR1 MGHRA and CDR2 YSYEKL. CDR3 in DNA: TGCGCCAGCAGCCAAGATAGTAGGAGGGTTGAGCAGTTCTTC. Translation gives CASSQDSRRVEQFF.

The rearrangement links TRBV6-4 to TRBJ2-2; TRBD1 is a possible D gene (6 bases). CDR3 size: 14 residues. V lost 7 bases and J 7 bases, leaving 16 bases between the germline ends. The V gene's germline CDR1 is MRHNA and CDR2 SNTAGT. CDR3 sequence reads: CASTPEGGGGELFF. CDR3 sequence (DNA): TGTGCCAGCACTCCGGAAGGGGGTGGCGGGGAGCTGTTTTTT.

The chain uses TRBV29-1 and TRBJ2-1; 7 nucleotides agree with TRBD1. CDR1 is SQVTM, CDR2 ANQGSEA, per germline. J lost 0 bases, V lost 0 bases, and 8 bases had no gene match. This CDR3 contains 17 residues. CDR3 in amino acids: CSVEDPSSGGSYNEQFF. The CDR3 DNA sequence: TGCAGCGTTGAAGATCCCAGTTCAGGGGGCTCCTACAATGAGCAGTTCTTC.

The chain combines TRBV27 with TRBJ2-1; tentative D call: TRBD2 (7 bases). The CDR3 has 18 amino acids. Trimming removed 5 bases from V and 2 bases from J, with 22 bases in between. Looked up from germline, CDR1 is MNHEY and CDR2 is SMNVEV (reference sequence). CDR3: CASSLRQDRGGTYNEQFF. The CDR3 nucleotides are TGTGCCAGCAGTCTGAGACAGGATAGGGGGGGAACCTACAATGAGCAGTTCTTC.

The chain uses TRBV5-4 and TRBJ2-4; a weak D match, TRBD2 (5 bases). CDR1 and CDR2 (germline): SGHNT, YYREEE (reference sequence). This CDR3 has 16 amino acids. V lost 0 bases and J 0 bases, leaving 10 bases between the germline ends. The CDR3 loop reads CASSLAGKLAKNIQYF. CDR3 sequence (DNA): TGTGCCAGCAGCTTGGCGGGAAAACTAGCCAAAAACATTCAGTACTTC.

The J gene is TRBJ2-3, the V gene TRBV7-6; 12 bases match TRBD2. Germline CDR1 SGHVS, CDR2 FNYEAQ. The CDR3 covers 16 residues. Trimming at V came to 1 base and at J to 1 base, leaving 0 bases not matched to a gene. The CDR3 spells CASSLGLAGGTDTQYF. In DNA form, the CDR3 reads TGTGCCAGCAGCTTAGGACTAGCGGGGGGCACAGATACGCAGTATTTT.

This chain uses TRBV6-5 with TRBJ2-5, with 8 bases lining up with TRBD1. From germline, CDR1 is MNHEY and CDR2 SVGAGI. The V segment lost 0 bases and the J segment 1 base; nucleotides outside the gene matches: 4. The CDR3 has 16 amino acids. The CDR3 bases are TGTGCCAGCAGTTACTCGCCCGGGACAGGCCAAGAGACCCAGTACTTC. It codes for CASSYSPGTGQETQYF.

The chain couples TRBV30 to TRBJ1-4; 7 bases are a match to TRBD1. This CDR3 region has 14 residues. V dropped 5 bases and J dropped 4; count of bases not matched to a gene: 7. Germline assignment: CDR1 GTSNPN and CDR2 SVGIG (reference sequence). This chain's CDR3 is CAWDSQGFNEKLFF. The CDR3 nucleotides read TGTGCCTGGGACTCACAGGGGTTTAATGAAAAACTGTTTTTT. The full variable domain, completed using reference TRBV30 and TRBJ1-4, is SQTIHQWPATLVQPVGSPLSLECTVEGTSNPNLYWYRQAAGRGLQLLFYSVGIGQISSEVPQNLSASRPQDRQFILSSKKLLLSDSGFYLCAWDSQGFNEKLFFGSGTQLSVL.

CDR3 sequence reads: CASSLFRNNEQFF. The CDR3 DNA reads TGTGCCAGCAGCTTGTTTCGTAACAATGAGCAGTTCTTC. V is TRBV5-5 and J is TRBJ2-1; D call uncertain. The CDR3 loop spans 13 amino acids. Germline V CDR1 and CDR2: SGHKS, YYEKEE (reference sequence). Trimming pared 1 base from V and 5 bases from J, leaving 7 bases between.

V and J are TRBV6-2 or TRBV6-3 and TRBJ2-1; 7 nucleotides match TRBD2. This CDR3 contains 14 residues. CDR1 MNHEY and CDR2 SVGEGT come from the germline V gene. J lost 6 bases, V lost 6 bases, and 8 bases had no gene match. The CDR3 reads CASSGGGLPNEQFF. In DNA form, the CDR3 reads TGTGCCAGCAGCGGCGGGGGACTTCCCAATGAGCAGTTCTTC.